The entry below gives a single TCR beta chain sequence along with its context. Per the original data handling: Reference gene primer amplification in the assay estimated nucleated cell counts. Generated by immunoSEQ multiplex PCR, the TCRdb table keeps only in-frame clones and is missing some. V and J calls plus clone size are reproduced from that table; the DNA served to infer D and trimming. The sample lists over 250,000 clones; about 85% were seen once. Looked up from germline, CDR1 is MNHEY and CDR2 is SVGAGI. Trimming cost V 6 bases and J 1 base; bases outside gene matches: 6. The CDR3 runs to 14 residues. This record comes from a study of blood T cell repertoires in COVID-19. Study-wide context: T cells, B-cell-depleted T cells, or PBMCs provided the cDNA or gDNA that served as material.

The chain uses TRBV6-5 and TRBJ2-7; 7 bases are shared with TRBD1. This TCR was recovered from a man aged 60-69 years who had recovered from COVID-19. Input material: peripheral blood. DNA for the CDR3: TGTGCCAGCAGGGCGTGGGACAGTTCCTACGAGCAGTACTTC. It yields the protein CASRAWDSSYEQYF.